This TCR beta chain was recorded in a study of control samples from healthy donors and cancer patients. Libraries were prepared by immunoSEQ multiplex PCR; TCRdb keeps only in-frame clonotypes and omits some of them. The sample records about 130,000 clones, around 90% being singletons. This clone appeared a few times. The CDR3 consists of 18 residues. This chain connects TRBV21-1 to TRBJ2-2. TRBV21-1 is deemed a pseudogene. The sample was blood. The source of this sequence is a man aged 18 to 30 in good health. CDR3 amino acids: CASSLRDQKPSNTGELFF. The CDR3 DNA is TGTGCCAGCAGCCTCCGGGACCAGAAACCTTCGAACACCGGGGAGCTGTTTTTT.